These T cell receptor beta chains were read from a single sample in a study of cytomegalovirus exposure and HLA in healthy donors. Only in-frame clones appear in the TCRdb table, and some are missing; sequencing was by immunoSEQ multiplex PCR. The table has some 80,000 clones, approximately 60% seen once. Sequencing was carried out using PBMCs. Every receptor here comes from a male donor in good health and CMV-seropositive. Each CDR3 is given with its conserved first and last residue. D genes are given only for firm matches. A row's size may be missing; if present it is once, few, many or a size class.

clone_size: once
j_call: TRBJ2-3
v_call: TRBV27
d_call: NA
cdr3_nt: TGTGCCAGCAGTTTCAGGGCAGGAGATACGCAGTATTTT
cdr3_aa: CASSFRAGDTQYF

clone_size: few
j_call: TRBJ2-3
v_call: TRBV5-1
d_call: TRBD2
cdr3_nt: TGCGCCAGCAGCTCCGGCGCGGTAGCGGGGGTAGGGGATACGCAGTATTTT
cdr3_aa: CASSSGAVAGVGDTQYF

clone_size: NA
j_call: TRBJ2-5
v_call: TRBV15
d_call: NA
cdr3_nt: TGTGCCACCAGCAGGCCCCCTACTAGCCCATTCGTGACCCAGTACTTC
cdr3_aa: CATSRPPTSPFVTQYF

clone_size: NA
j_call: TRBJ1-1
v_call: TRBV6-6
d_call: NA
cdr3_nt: TGTGCCAGCAGCTCCTTCCCGAACACTGAAGCTTTCTTT
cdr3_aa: CASSSFPNTEAFF

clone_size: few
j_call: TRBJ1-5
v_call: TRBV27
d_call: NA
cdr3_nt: TGTGCCAGCAGTGAACACCCCAATCAGCCCCAGCATTTT
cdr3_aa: CASSEHPNQPQHF

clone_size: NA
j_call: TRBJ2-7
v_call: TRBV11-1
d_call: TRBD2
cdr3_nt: TGTGCCAGCAGCTTAGCGTCGACTAGCGCCTCCTACGAGCAGTACTTC
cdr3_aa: CASSLASTSASYEQYF

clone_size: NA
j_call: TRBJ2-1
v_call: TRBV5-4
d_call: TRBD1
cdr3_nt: TGTGCCAGCAGCTACCAGACAGGGGACCGATGGTGGGAGCAGTTCTTC
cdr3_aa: CASSYQTGDRWWEQFF

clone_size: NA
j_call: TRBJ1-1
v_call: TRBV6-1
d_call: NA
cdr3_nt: TGTGCCAGCAGTGGGGCTGTCCCAAGTCCTGAAGCTTTCTTT
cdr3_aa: CASSGAVPSPEAFF

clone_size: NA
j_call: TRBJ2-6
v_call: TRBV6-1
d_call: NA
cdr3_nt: TGTGCCAGCAGTGATTTGGGCTCCGGGGCCAACGTCCTGACTTTC
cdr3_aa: CASSDLGSGANVLTF

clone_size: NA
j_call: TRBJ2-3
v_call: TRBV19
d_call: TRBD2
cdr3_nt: TGTGCCAGTAGCGGTCCTGGGGCGCTAGCGGGGACAGTGACGCAGTATTTT
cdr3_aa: CASSGPGALAGTVTQYF

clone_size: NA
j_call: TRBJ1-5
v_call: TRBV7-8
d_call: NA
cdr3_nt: TGTGCCAGCAGCTTGGGACTCGGGGGCAATCAGCCCCAGCATTTT
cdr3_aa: CASSLGLGGNQPQHF

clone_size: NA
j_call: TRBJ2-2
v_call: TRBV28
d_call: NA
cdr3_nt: TGTGCCAGCAACACCAGGGTCTCCGGGGAGCTGTTTTTT
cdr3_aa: CASNTRVSGELFF

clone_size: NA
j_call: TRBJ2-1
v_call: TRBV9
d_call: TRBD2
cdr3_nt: TGTGCCAGCAGCAATGAGCGGGGGGCCTATAATGAGCAGTTCTTC
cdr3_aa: CASSNERGAYNEQFF

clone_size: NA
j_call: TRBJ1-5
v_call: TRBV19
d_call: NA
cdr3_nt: TGTGCCAGTAGTCATATAAACTACGGCAATCAGCCCCAGCATTTT
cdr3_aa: CASSHINYGNQPQHF

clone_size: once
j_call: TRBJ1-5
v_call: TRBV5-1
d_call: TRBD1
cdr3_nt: TGCGCCAGCAGCGCCACAGGGGTACCCGCCCATGAGCCCCAGCATTTT
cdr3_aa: CASSATGVPAHEPQHF

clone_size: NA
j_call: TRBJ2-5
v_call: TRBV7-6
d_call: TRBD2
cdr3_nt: TGTGCCAGCAGCTCCGGACTAGCGGGAGAAGAGACCCAGTACTTC
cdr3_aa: CASSSGLAGEETQYF

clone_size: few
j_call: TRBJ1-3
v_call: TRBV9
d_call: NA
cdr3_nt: TGTGCCAGCAGCGTAGGAGGAACTGGAAACACCATATATTTT
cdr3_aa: CASSVGGTGNTIYF

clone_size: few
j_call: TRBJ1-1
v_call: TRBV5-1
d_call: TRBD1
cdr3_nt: TGCGCCAGCACCCGGACAGGGGCTCAGAACACTGAAGCTTTCTTT
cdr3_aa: CASTRTGAQNTEAFF

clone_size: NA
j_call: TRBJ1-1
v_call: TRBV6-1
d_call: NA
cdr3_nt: TGTGCCAGCAGTGAACAGGATCCTCGAACTGAAGCTTTCTTT
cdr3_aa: CASSEQDPRTEAFF

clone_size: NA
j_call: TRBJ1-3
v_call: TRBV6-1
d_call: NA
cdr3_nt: TGTGCCAGCAGTGCCACTGTTTTCTCTGGAAACACCATATATTTT
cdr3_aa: CASSATVFSGNTIYF

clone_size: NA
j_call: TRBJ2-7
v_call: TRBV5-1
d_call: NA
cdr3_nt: TGCGCCAGCAGCTTCGAAGCCCACTCCTACGAGCAGTACTTC
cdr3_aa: CASSFEAHSYEQYF

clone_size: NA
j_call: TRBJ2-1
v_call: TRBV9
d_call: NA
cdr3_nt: TGTGCCAGCAGCGCCCGCCAGGTGGCGTCCCCTAGGGGGGAGCAGTTCTTC
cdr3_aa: CASSARQVASPRGEQFF

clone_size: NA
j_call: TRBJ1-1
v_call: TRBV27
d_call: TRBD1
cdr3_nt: TGTGCCAGCAGTTTAAACAGGGGTTACACTGAAGCTTTCTTT
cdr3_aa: CASSLNRGYTEAFF

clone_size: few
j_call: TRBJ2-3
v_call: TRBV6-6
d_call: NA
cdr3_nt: TGTGCCAGCAGTTACTGGACACCTAGCACAGATACGCAGTATTTT
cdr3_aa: CASSYWTPSTDTQYF

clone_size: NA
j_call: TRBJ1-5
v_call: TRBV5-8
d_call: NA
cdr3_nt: TGTGCCAGCAGCTCCCTTACAGGGCCTAGGGGCAATCAGCCCCAGCATTTT
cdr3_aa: CASSSLTGPRGNQPQHF

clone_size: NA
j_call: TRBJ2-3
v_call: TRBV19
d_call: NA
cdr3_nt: TGTGCCAGTAGTAAAGGGGCTAATGTAGATACGCAGTATTTT
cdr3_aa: CASSKGANVDTQYF

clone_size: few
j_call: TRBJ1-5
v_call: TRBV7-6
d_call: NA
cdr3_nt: NA
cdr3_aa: CASSTSGVQQPQHF

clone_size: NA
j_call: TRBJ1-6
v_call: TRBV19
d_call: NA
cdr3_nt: TGTGCCAGTAGTCCCCAGGGTGACAATTCACCCCTCCACTTT
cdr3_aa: CASSPQGDNSPLHF

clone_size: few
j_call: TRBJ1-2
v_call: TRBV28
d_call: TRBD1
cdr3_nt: TGTGCCAGCAGTAGGGACAGGGGAAGCTATGGCTACACCTTC
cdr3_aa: CASSRDRGSYGYTF

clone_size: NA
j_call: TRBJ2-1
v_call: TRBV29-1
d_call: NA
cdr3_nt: TGCAGCGTTAGTCGGGCGGGGAATATCAATGAGCAGTTCTTC
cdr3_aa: CSVSRAGNINEQFF

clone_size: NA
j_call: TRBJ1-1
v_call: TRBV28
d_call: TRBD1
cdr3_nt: TGTGCCAGCAGTTTGGGACAGGGAGGTGAAGCTTTCTTT
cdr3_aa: CASSLGQGGEAFF

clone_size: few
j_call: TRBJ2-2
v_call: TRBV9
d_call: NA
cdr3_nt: TGTGCCAGCACAGGGGAGCTGTTTTTT
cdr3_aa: CASTGELFF

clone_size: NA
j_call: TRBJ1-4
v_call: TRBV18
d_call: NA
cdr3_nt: TGTGCCAGCTCACCCGGAGGAGAAAAACTGTTTTTT
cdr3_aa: CASSPGGEKLFF

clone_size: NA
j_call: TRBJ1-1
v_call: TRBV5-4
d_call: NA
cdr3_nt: TGTGCCAGCAGCTTGTCGGGGGGGCGGGGTGAAGCTTTCTTT
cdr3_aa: CASSLSGGRGEAFF

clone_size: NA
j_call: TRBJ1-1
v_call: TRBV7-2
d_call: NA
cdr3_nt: TGTGCCAGCAGCCAGCCGGGGAGTGAAGCTTTCTTT
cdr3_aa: CASSQPGSEAFF

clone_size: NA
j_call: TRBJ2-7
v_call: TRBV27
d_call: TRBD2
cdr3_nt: TGTGCCAGCAGTTTGACTAGCGGGACAGAGCAGTACTTC
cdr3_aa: CASSLTSGTEQYF

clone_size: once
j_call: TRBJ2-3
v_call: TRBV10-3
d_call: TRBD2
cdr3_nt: TGTGCCATTTCAGCGGGGGCGGGCACAGATACGCAGTATTTT
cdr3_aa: CAISAGAGTDTQYF

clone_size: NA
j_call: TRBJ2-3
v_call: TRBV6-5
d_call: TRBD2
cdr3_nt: TGTGCCAGCGCGGGGGGAGGGCCCACAGATACGCAGTATTTT
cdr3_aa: CASAGGGPTDTQYF

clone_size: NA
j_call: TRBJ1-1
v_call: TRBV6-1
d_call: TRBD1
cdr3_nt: TGTGCCAGCAGCGCCATACAGGGGGCGTTCGGCGAAGCTTTCTTT
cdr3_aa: CASSAIQGAFGEAFF

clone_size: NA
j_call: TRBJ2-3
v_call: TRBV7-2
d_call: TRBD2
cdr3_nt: TGTGCCAGCAGCGCCTCTAGCGGGAGCTGGTTAGATACGCAGTATTTT
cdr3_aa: CASSASSGSWLDTQYF

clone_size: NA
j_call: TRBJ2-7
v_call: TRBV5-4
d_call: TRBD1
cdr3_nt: TGTGCCAGCAGCTTGAAAGGGACAGGGGGCGAGCAGTACTTC
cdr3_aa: CASSLKGTGGEQYF

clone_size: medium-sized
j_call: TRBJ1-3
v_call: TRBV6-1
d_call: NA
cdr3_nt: TGTGCCAGCAGCCCCCTAGGAGGGTCTGGAAACACCATATATTTT
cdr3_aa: CASSPLGGSGNTIYF

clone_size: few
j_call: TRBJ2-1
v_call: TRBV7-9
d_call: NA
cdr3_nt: TGTGCCAGCAGCTCCGCAGCTCAGGGTGGGTACAATGAGCAGTTCTTC
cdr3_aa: CASSSAAQGGYNEQFF

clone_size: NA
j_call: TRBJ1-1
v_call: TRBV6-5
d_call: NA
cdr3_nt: TGTGCCAGCAGTTACTGGAGGGGGGGAAACACTGAAGCTTTCTTT
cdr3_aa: CASSYWRGGNTEAFF

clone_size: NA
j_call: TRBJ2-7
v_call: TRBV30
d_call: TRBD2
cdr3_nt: TGTGCCTGGGGAGCGGGGCCCTACGAGCAGTACTTC
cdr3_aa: CAWGAGPYEQYF